These 29 T cell receptor beta chains were sequenced from one sample in a study of CD8+CD57+ T cells in acquired aplastic anemia. All sequencing subjects had displayed CD8+CD57+ cell expansion on flow cytometry. TCR beta VDJ combinations and CDR3 sequences were profiled from genomic DNA. Via MiXCR, TCRdb re-called the reads, giving one row per CDR3 protein. The sample carries approximately 300,000 distinct CDR3 sequences, approximately 60% recorded once. Material: sorted CD4+, CD8+, or CD8+CD57+ T cells (not recorded which) from PBMCs. Receptors were obtained from a human donor with aplastic anemia.

V usage is TRBV2 and J usage is TRBJ2-7, with D perhaps matching TRBD1 (5 bases). Germline CDR1 and CDR2: SNHLY and FYNNEI. This CDR3 region has 12 residues. Trimming stripped 5 bases from V and 4 bases from J, with 9 bases between. CDR3 DNA sequence: TGTGCCAGCAGTACCCGACAGTACGAGCAGTACTTC. Protein product: CASSTRQYEQYF.

This clonotype was observed many times. V usage is TRBV3-1 and J usage is TRBJ2-7; the match to TRBD2 covers 7 bases. The germline V gene has CDR1 LGHDT and CDR2 YNNKEL (reference sequence). CDR3 length: 15 amino acids. J lost 2 bases, V lost 1 base, and 5 bases had no gene match. Here the CDR3 reads CASSQGASGAYEQYF. CDR3 nucleotides: TGTGCCAGCAGCCAAGGGGCAAGCGGGGCCTACGAGCAGTACTTC.

This clonotype has a count of ten or more. This sequence joins TRBV20-1 and TRBJ2-5; 13 nucleotides align to TRBD2. Germline CDR1 and CDR2: DFQATT and SNEGSKA (reference sequence). Losses at the gene ends were 6 bases for V and 2 bases for J; bases not matched to a gene: 9. The length of the CDR3 is 16 residues. The CDR3 is CSATRLAGGPQETQYF. CDR3 sequence (DNA): TGCAGTGCCACCAGACTAGCGGGGGGCCCGCAAGAGACCCAGTACTTC.

This clonotype showed up just a few times. The chain employs TRBV2 and TRBJ1-5; no firm D call. The CDR3 runs to 13 residues. Germline V gene data show CDR1 as SNHLY and CDR2 as FYNNEI. Deletions cut 11 bases from V and 6 bases from J, with 17 bases between. CDR3 sequence: CAGGLLVGQPQHF. CDR3 nucleotide sequence: TGTGCCGGCGGGCTTCTCGTGGGTCAGCCCCAGCATTTT. The full variable domain, with the rest looked up from reference TRBV2 and TRBJ1-5, is EPEVTQTPSHQVTQMGQEVILRCVPISNHLYFYWYRQILGQKVEFLVSFYNNEISEKSEIFDDQFSVERPDGSNFTLKIRSTKLEDSAMYFCAGGLLVGQPQHFGDGTRLSIL.

This chain links TRBV10-3 with TRBJ2-5; no reliable D call. The CDR3 spans 13 residues. The V and J ends lost 8 bases and 6 bases respectively, with 16 bases between them. Germline V gene sequence: CDR1 ENHRY, CDR2 SYGVKD. CDR3 loop: CAIGSDGVQTQYF. CDR3 DNA sequence: TGTGCCATCGGTAGTGATGGGGTTCAGACCCAGTACTTC.

In its sample, this clonotype was seen a few times. The J gene is TRBJ2-7, the V gene TRBV7-2; D call uncertain. The germline V gene encodes CDR1 SGHTA and CDR2 FQGNSA. The CDR3 loop spans 14 amino acids. Trimming pared 1 base from V and 5 bases from J, leaving 12 bases between. The CDR3 is CASSLDTVLNEQYF. Written as DNA, the CDR3 is TGTGCCAGCAGCTTAGACACAGTGCTCAACGAGCAGTACTTC.

The chain uses TRBV10-3 and TRBJ2-7; 9 nucleotides align to TRBD1. This CDR3 contains 13 residues. After removal of 10 bases from V and 4 bases from J, the junction contained 8 bases not matched to a gene. Germline-derived CDR1 and CDR2 are ENHRY and SYGVKD. The CDR3 bases are TGTGCCAGCAGGGACAGGGATCGGTACGAGCAGTACTTC. This sequence encodes CASRDRDRYEQYF.

V and J are TRBV5-1 and TRBJ2-7, with D perhaps assigned TRBD1 or TRBD2 (6 bases each). The CDR3 has 15 residues. The V and J ends lost 4 bases and 7 bases respectively, with 21 bases between them. Germline V CDR1 and CDR2: SGHRS, YFSETQ. CDR3 region: CASSQFRGRGNEQYF. The CDR3 DNA sequence: TGCGCCAGCAGCCAATTCAGGGGCCGGGGGAATGAGCAGTACTTC. The full variable domain, its missing parts supplied by reference TRBV5-1 and TRBJ2-7, is KAGVTQTPRYLIKTRGQQVTLSCSPISGHRSVSWYQQTPGQGLQFLFEYFSETQRNKGNFPGRFSGRQFSNSRSEMNVSTLELGDSALYLCASSQFRGRGNEQYFGPGTRLTVT.

This clonotype was recorded a few times. CDR3 in DNA: TGTGCCACCAGTGCTGGGACATCAGATGGCTACACCTTC. This codes for CATSAGTSDGYTF. The chain employs TRBV24-1 and TRBJ1-2, with D tentatively TRBD1 (6 bases). The CDR3 consists of 13 residues. Germline lookup yields CDR1 KGHDR and CDR2 SFDVKD. Trimming stripped 5 bases from V and 6 bases from J, with 12 bases between.

The chain has TRBV2 and TRBJ1-5, with 7 bases lining up with TRBD1. Germline CDR1 is SNHLY and CDR2 is FYNNEI. V lost 8 bases, J lost 6 bases, and 7 bases stayed unmatched. The CDR3 sequence is 13 residues long. The CDR3 DNA reads as TGTGCCAGCGGACGAGACAGGGCTCAGCCCCAGCATTTT. Protein product: CASGRDRAQPQHF.

The sample holds many counts of this clonotype. This chain uses TRBV7-9 with TRBJ2-1; a possible D gene is TRBD1 (5 bases). The germline gives CDR1 SEHNR, CDR2 FQNEAQ (reference sequence). The CDR3 is made up of 13 amino acids. V was shortened by 0 bases and J by 9 bases, with 9 bases between the two germline ends. CDR3 residues: CASSLAGAVEQFF. For the CDR3, the DNA is TGTGCCAGCAGCTTAGCAGGGGCGGTTGAGCAGTTCTTC.

The chain uses TRBV7-8 and TRBJ1-1, with 8 bases that match TRBD1. This CDR3 comprises 18 residues. J was trimmed by 0 bases and V by 0 bases; bases with no gene match: 9. The germline V gene has CDR1 SGHVS and CDR2 FQNEAQ. CDR3 DNA: TGTGCCAGCAGCTTAGCGGGGACAGGTGGGGGTCTGAACACTGAAGCTTTCTTT. The encoded protein is CASSLAGTGGGLNTEAFF. Complete variable domain (other parts from reference TRBV7-8 and TRBJ1-1): GAGVSQSPRYKVAKRGQDVALRCDPISGHVSLFWYQQALGQGPEFLTYFQNEAQLDKSGLPSDRFFAERPEGSVSTLKIQRTQQEDSAVYLCASSLAGTGGGLNTEAFFGQGTRLTVV.

The chain uses TRBV2 and TRBJ2-7; maybe TRBD2 (7 bases). This CDR3 is 16 amino acids long. V dropped 4 bases and J dropped 0 bases, with 16 bases sitting between them. Germline V gene data show CDR1 as SNHLY and CDR2 as FYNNEI. The CDR3 loop is CASSGGAGEYSYEQYF. CDR3 nucleotides: TGTGCCAGCAGTGGGGGGGCGGGAGAGTACTCCTACGAGCAGTACTTC.

V is TRBV5-1 and J is TRBJ1-3, with a tentative D call TRBD1 (5 bases). The length of the CDR3 is 15 residues. V was clipped by 2 bases and J by 4 bases, with 13 bases between them. The germline CDR1 and CDR2 sequences are SGHRS and YFSETQ. The CDR3 spells CASSFGRTPGNTIYF. The DNA of the CDR3 is TGCGCCAGCAGCTTCGGTAGGACACCCGGAAACACCATATATTTT.

As to this clonotype: Since a much larger clone is just one base distant, this may be a read error. The chain is built from TRBV12-3 or TRBV12-4 and TRBJ1-3, with 12 nucleotides matching TRBD1. The CDR3 runs 16 residues. CDR3 in DNA: TGTGCCAGCAGCCGGGGGACAGGGGGCTCTGGAGACACCATATATTTT. Translated, it gives CASSRGTGGSGDTIYF.

Remarks on this clonotype: The junction and the germline gene differ at one end; a read error may be behind it. The J gene is TRBJ2-7, the V gene TRBV15; D is ambiguous. Per the germline V gene, CDR1 is LNHNV and CDR2 is YYDKDF (reference sequence). This CDR3 spans 14 amino acids. The CDR3 bases are TGCGCCACCAGCAGAGAGCAGGATCCGGGCGAGCAGTACTTC. Amino acid sequence: CATSREQDPGEQYF.

This clonotype was found a few times. The gene calls are TRBV20-1 and TRBJ1-4, with 9 positions matching TRBD1. This CDR3 contains 14 residues. Looked up from germline, CDR1 is DFQATT and CDR2 is SNEGSKA (reference sequence). V dropped 5 bases and J dropped 5; count of bases not matched to a gene: 6. CDR3: CSAYTGTGNEKLFF. In DNA form, the CDR3 reads TGCAGTGCTTACACCGGGACAGGGAATGAAAAACTGTTTTTT.

This clonotype appeared many times. This sequence may be a read error, since a much larger clone differs from it by one base. This chain uses TRBV5-8 with TRBJ1-1; no firm D call. Germline CDR1 reads SGHTS; CDR2 reads YDEGEE. The CDR3 has 13 amino acids. The V end lost 0 bases, the J end lost 7 bases, and 10 bases lay between the germline ends. The CDR3 region has the DNA TGTGCCAGCAGCTTGGCCAAGGGCATTGAAGCTTTCTTT. Protein product: CASSLAKGIEAFF.

This chain uses TRBV7-9 with TRBJ1-5; D is undetermined. V was shortened by 8 bases and J by 11 bases, with 19 bases between the two germline ends. This CDR3 is built from 13 residues. Germline V gene sequence: CDR1 SEHNR, CDR2 FQNEAQ (reference sequence). DNA of the CDR3: TGTGCCAGCGGCCCAACACGTACGGGGACCCAGCATTTT. Translated: CASGPTRTGTQHF. Filled out from reference TRBV7-9 and TRBJ1-5, the complete variable domain reads DTGVSQNPRHKITKRGQNVTFRCDPISEHNRLYWYRQTLGQGPEFLTYFQNEAQLEKSRLLSDRFSAERPKGSFSTLEIQRTEQGDSAMYLCASGPTRTGTQHFGDGTRLSIL.

This clonotype was observed once. This sequence joins TRBV7-2 and TRBJ2-7, with D possibly being TRBD1 (8 bases). The V gene's germline CDR1 is SGHTA and CDR2 FQGNSA. This CDR3 spans 14 amino acids. V lost 5 bases and J 2 bases, leaving 13 bases between the germline ends. The CDR3: CASSGGDRPYEQYF. CDR3 DNA: TGTGCCAGCAGCGGGGGGGACAGGCCCTACGAGCAGTACTTC.

This sequence joins TRBV7-8 and TRBJ2-7; the match to TRBD2 covers 9 bases. Per germline, CDR1 SGHVS and CDR2 FQNEAQ. Trimming removed 4 bases from V and 3 bases from J; junction bases left unmatched: 1. The CDR3 sequence is 13 residues long. The CDR3 DNA is TGTGCCAGCAGCTCGACTAGCGGCTACGAGCAGTACTTC. Its protein product is CASSSTSGYEQYF.

The rearrangement links TRBV10-2 to TRBJ2-7, with 9 bases fitting TRBD2. CDR3 size: 15 residues. V lost 7 bases to trimming and J lost 2 bases; unmatched junction nucleotides: 9. Germline lookup yields CDR1 WSHSY and CDR2 SAAADI. CDR3 coding DNA: TGCGCCAGCACGCAAGCGGGAGGAATCACCTACGAGCAGTACTTC. Protein product: CASTQAGGITYEQYF.

The chain is built from TRBV10-2 and TRBJ1-5, with 9 bases fitting TRBD1. The CDR3 covers 15 residues. Germline CDR1 is WSHSY and CDR2 is SAAADI. J gave up 6 bases and V 4 bases, and 7 bases lay outside the gene matches. CDR3 in DNA: TGCGCCAGCAGTGTGTCGCGGGACAGGGCTCAGCCCCAGCATTTT. Its protein product is CASSVSRDRAQPQHF.

This clonotype has at least ten counts. The rearrangement uses TRBV27 and TRBJ2-7, with 10 positions matching TRBD1. The junction had 3 bases not matched to a gene; V was cut back by 0 bases and J by 1 base. This CDR3 contains 16 residues. Germline V gene sequence: CDR1 MNHEY, CDR2 SMNVEV (reference sequence). CDR3 loop: CASSLSGTGVSYEQYF. The CDR3 region has the DNA TGTGCCAGCAGTTTATCAGGGACAGGGGTTTCCTACGAGCAGTACTTC.

V gene TRBV9 combines with J gene TRBJ1-1; no reliable D call. The CDR3 is 14 amino acids. The V gene's germline CDR1 is SGDLS and CDR2 YYNGEE. V was cut by 5 bases and J by 0 bases, with 11 bases left in between. DNA of the CDR3: TGTGCCAGCAGTCCTAGTCCTCTGAACACTGAAGCTTTCTTT. Encoded protein: CASSPSPLNTEAFF. The full variable domain, rest sourced from reference TRBV9 and TRBJ1-1, is DSGVTQTPKHLITATGQRVTLRCSPRSGDLSVYWYQQSLDQGLQFLIQYYNGEERAKGNILERFSAQQFPDLHSELNLSSLELGDSALYFCASSPSPLNTEAFFGQGTRLTVV.

The chain carries TRBV7-8 and TRBJ1-1; no clear D gene. The CDR3 sequence is 13 residues long. The V gene's germline CDR1 is SGHVS and CDR2 FQNEAQ. V lost 2 bases and J 4 bases, leaving 8 bases between the germline ends. The CDR3 bases are TGTGCCAGCAGCTTATTGCCCATCACTGAAGCTTTCTTT. Protein product: CASSLLPITEAFF.

The chain is built from TRBV2 and TRBJ2-1; D may be TRBD2 (6 bases). Per the germline V gene, CDR1 is SNHLY and CDR2 is FYNNEI. V lost 3 bases and J lost 5, with 17 bases in between. CDR3 length equals 16 residues. CDR3 protein: CASSEGGLPPNNEQFF. CDR3 nucleotide sequence: TGTGCCAGCAGTGAGGGGGGACTTCCTCCTAACAATGAGCAGTTCTTC.

The chain combines TRBV20-1 with TRBJ1-6; 8 bases agree with TRBD1. Trimming removed 5 bases from V and 9 bases from J; junction bases left unmatched: 9. The CDR3 sequence is 14 residues long. Germline V gene sequence: CDR1 DFQATT, CDR2 SNEGSKA (reference sequence). CDR3 sequence: CSALGRGRGSPLHF. The CDR3 DNA is TGCAGTGCTTTGGGCAGGGGGCGCGGTTCACCCCTCCACTTT.

This chain links TRBV15 with TRBJ2-7; 7 bases match TRBD1. The CDR3 consists of 15 residues. V lost 2 bases, J lost 6 bases, and 10 bases stayed unmatched. CDR1 and CDR2 from the germline V gene are LNHNV and YYDKDF (reference sequence). CDR3 sequence (DNA): TGTGCCACCAGCAGATCCGACAGGGTTTTTGGCGAGCAGTACTTC. It is translated as CATSRSDRVFGEQYF.